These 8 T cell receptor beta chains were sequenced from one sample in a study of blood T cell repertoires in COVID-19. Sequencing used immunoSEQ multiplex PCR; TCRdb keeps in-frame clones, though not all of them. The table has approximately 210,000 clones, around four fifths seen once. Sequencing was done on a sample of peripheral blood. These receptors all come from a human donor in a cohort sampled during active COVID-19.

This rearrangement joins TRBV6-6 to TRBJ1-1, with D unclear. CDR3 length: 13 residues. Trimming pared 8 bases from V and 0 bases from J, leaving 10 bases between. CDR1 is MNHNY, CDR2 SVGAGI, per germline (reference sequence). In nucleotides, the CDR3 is TGTGCCAGCGTGACGCGGGTGAACACTGAAGCTTTCTTT. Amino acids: CASVTRVNTEAFF.

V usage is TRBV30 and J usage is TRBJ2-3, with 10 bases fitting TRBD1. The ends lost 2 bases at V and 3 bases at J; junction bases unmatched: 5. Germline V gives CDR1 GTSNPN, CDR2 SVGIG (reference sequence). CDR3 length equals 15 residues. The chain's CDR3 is CAWSTGDRGTDTQYF. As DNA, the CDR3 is TGTGCCTGGAGTACCGGGGACAGGGGAACAGATACGCAGTATTTT.

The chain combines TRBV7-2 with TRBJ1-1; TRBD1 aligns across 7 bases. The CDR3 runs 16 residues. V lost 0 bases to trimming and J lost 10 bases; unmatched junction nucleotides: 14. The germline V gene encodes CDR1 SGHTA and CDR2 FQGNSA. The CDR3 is CASSLAPQGSGTLAFF. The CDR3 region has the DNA TGTGCCAGCAGCTTAGCCCCACAGGGGTCGGGAACACTAGCTTTCTTT.

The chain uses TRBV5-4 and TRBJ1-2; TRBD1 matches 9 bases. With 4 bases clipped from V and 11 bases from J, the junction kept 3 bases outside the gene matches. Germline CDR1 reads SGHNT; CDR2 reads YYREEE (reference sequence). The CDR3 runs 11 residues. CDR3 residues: CASSTGGGYTF. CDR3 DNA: TGTGCCAGCAGCACAGGGGGCGGTTACACCTTC.

DNA for the CDR3: TGTGCCAGCATGTCCCCGGGACAGGGGTCTCTTTCTGGGGCCAACGTCCTGACTTTC. The encoded protein is CASMSPGQGSLSGANVLTF. The chain couples TRBV2 to TRBJ2-6, with 10 positions matching TRBD1. Germline V CDR1 and CDR2: SNHLY, FYNNEI. Germline trimming cut 7 bases from V and 1 base from J; bases unmatched to any gene: 13. This CDR3 spans 19 amino acids.

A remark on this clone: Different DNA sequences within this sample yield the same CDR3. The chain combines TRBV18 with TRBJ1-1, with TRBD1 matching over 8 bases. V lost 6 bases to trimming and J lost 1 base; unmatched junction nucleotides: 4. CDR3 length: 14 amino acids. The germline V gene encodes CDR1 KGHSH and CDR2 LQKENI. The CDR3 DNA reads TGTGCCAGCTCCCCTACAGGGGGGAACACTGAAGCTTTCTTT. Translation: CASSPTGGNTEAFF.

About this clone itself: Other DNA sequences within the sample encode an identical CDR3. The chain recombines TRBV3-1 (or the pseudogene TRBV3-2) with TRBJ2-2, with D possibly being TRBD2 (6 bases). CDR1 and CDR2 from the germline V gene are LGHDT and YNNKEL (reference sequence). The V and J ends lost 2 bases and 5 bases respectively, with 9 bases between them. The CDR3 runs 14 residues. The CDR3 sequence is CASSQLSGTGELFF. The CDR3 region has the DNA TGTGCCAGCAGCCAACTCAGCGGGACCGGGGAGCTGTTTTTT.

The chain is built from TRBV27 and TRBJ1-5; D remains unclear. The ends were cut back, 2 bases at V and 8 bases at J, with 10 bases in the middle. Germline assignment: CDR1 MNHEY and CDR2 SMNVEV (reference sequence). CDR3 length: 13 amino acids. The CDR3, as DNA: TGTGCCAGCAGTTTAAGAGTTGGAGAGCCCCAGCATTTT. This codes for CASSLRVGEPQHF.